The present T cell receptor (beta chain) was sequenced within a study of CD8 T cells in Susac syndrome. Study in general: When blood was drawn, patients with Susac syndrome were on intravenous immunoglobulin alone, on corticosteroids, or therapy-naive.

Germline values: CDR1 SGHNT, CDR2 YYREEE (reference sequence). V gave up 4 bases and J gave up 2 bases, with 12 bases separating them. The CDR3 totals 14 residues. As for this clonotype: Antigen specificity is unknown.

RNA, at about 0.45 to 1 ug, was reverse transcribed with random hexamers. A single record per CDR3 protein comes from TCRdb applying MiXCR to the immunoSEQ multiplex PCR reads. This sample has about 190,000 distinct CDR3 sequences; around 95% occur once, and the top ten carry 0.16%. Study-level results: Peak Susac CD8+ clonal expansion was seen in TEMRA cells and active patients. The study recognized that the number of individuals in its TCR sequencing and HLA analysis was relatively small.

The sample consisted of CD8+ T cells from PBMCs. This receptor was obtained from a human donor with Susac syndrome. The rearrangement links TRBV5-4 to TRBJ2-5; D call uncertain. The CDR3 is CASSPLQVQETQYF. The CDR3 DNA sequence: TGTGCCAGCAGCCCGCTGCAAGTACAAGAGACCCAGTACTTC. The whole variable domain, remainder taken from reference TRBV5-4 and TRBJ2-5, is ETGVTQSPTHLIKTRGQQVTLRCSSQSGHNTVSWYQQALGQGPQFIFQYYREEENGRGNFPPRFSGLQFPNYSSELNVNALELDDSALYLCASSPLQVQETQYFGPGTRLLVL.